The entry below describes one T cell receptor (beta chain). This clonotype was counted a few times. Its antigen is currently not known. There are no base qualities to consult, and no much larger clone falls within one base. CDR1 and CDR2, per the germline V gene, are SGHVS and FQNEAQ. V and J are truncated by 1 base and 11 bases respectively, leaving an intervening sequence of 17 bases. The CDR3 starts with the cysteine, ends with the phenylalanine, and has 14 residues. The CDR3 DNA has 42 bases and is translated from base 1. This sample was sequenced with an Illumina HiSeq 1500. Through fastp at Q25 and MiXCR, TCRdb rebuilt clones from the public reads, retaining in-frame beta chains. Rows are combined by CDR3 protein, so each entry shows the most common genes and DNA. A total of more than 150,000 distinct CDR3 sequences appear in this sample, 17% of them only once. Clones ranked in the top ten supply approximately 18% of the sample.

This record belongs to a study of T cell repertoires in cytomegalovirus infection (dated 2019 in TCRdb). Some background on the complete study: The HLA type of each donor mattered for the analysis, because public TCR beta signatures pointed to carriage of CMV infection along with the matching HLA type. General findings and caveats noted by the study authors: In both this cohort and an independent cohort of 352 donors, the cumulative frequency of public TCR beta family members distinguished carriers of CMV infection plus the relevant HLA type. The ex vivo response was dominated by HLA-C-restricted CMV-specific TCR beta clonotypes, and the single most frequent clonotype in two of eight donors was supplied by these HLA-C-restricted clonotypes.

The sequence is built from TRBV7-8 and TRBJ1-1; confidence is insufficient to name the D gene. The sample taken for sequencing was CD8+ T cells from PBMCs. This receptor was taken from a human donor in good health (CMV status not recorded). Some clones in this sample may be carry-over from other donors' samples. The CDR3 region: CASSLGPRADDAFF. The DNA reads TGTGCCAGCAGCTTAGGCCCGAGGGCGGATGATGCTTTCTTT.